A selection of T cell receptor beta chains follows, all from one sample in a study of T cell changes during pregnancy in multiple sclerosis. Sequencing used immunoSEQ multiplex PCR; TCRdb keeps in-frame clones, though not all of them. The table has about 36,000 clones, 91% seen once. This material consisted of CD4+ T cells from peripheral blood mononuclear cells, taken in the second trimester of pregnancy. Receptor source: a female donor in good health, enrolled as a control in a pregnancy study. The CDR3 runs from the conserved cysteine through the conserved F or W. A D gene is named only where the DNA matches it firmly. Size is stated for part of the rows, as once, few or many counts, or as a class when the clone is expanded.

J gene	V gene	clone size	D gene	CDR3 DNA	CDR3 protein
TRBJ2-7	TRBV5-1	medium-sized	TRBD1	TGCGCCAGCAGCTTGTGGGCGTCCGGACAGGGACAGATGTACGAGCAGTACTTC	CASSLWASGQGQMYEQYF
TRBJ1-5	TRBV19	NA	NA	TGTGCCAGTACCCAGGGAAGCAATCAGCCCCAGCATTTT	CASTQGSNQPQHF
TRBJ2-3	TRBV18	once	TRBD1	TGTGCCAGCTCACGGGACAGCCTCAGCACAGATACGCAGTATTTT	CASSRDSLSTDTQYF
TRBJ1-1	TRBV6-1	once	NA	TGTGCCAGCAGTCCCGACAGGACTGAAGCTTTCTTT	CASSPDRTEAFF
TRBJ1-2	TRBV5-1	few	NA	TGCGCCAGCAGCCCCAGTGGGCATGGCTACACCTTC	CASSPSGHGYTF
TRBJ1-1	TRBV5-4	NA	NA	TGTGCCAGCAGCGGAGGACAGATCACTGAAGCTTTCTTT	CASSGGQITEAFF
TRBJ2-5	TRBV4-1	NA	NA	TGCGCCAGCAGCCAAGTGATGCGAGAGGAGACCCAGTACTTC	CASSQVMREETQYF
TRBJ1-1	TRBV29-1	NA	TRBD1	TGCAGCGTTGCGTTTCGGGACAGGGTTTCACACAAGGCTTTCTTT	CSVAFRDRVSHKAFF
TRBJ1-3	TRBV4-2	NA	TRBD1	TGTGCCAGCAGCCCCGAAAAGGGTGGGGCAGGGGGCCTCTTCTCTGGAAACACCATATATTTT	CASSPEKGGAGGLFSGNTIYF
TRBJ2-1	TRBV11-1	NA	TRBD2	TGTGCCAGCAGGGGACTAGCGGGAGGAGGAAAGCAGTTCTTC	CASRGLAGGGKQFF
TRBJ2-7	TRBV27	NA	TRBD2	TGTGCCAGCAGTTTAACTAGCGGGAGTTCAGGCGAGCAGTACTTC	CASSLTSGSSGEQYF
TRBJ2-7	TRBV27	NA	TRBD1	TGTGCCAGCAGTCTACAGGGGGCTGTGGAGCAGTACTTC	CASSLQGAVEQYF
TRBJ2-5	TRBV15	NA	NA	TGTGCCACCAGCAGAGGGGGGCAGGAGGTCCAAGAGACCCAGTACTTC	CATSRGGQEVQETQYF
TRBJ2-7	TRBV6-1	NA	TRBD2	TGTGCCGGAGGACTAGCGGGTCACTACGAGCAGTACTTC	CAGGLAGHYEQYF
TRBJ1-1	TRBV4-1	NA	NA	TGCGCCAGCAGCCAGACAGATATGAACACTGAAGCTTTCTTT	CASSQTDMNTEAFF
TRBJ2-1	TRBV7-2	once	NA	TGTGCCAGCAGCTTAGGGTGGGAGAGGGATGAGCAGTTCTTC	CASSLGWERDEQFF
TRBJ1-4	TRBV6-5	NA	NA	TGTGCCAGCAGTTCCGCCGGGCGGGGGGATGAAAAACTGTTTTTT	CASSSAGRGDEKLFF
TRBJ2-2	TRBV5-1	NA	TRBD2	TGCGCCAGCAGGCCGGTAGCGGGCGCGAACACCGGGGAGCTATTTTTT	CASRPVAGANTGELFF
TRBJ2-7	TRBV5-1	NA	TRBD2	TGCGCCAGCAGCTTGGATTACCGGTCAGCCGGGGCGGGAGGGAAGACCTACGAGCAGTACTTC	CASSLDYRSAGAGGKTYEQYF
TRBJ2-7	TRBV7-2	NA	TRBD1	TGTGCCAGCAGTCGAGGGACAGGTTCTTCCTACGAGCAGTACTTC	CASSRGTGSSYEQYF
TRBJ2-7	TRBV11-2	NA	TRBD2	TGTGCCACCAGGGTGGGGCTACTAGCGGGAGGGCGGAACGAGCAGTACTTC	CATRVGLLAGGRNEQYF
TRBJ2-1	TRBV4-2	NA	NA	TGTGCCAGCAGCCAGGGTAGCGATAGCTCCTACAATGAGCAGTTCTTC	CASSQGSDSSYNEQFF
TRBJ2-5	TRBV10-3	NA	TRBD1	TGTGCCATCAGCACAGGGGACCAAGAGACCCAGTACTTC	CAISTGDQETQYF
TRBJ2-3	TRBV11-2	NA	NA	TGTGCCAGCACATCAGTTGATACGCAGTATTTT	CASTSVDTQYF
TRBJ1-6	TRBV19	few	TRBD1	TGTGCCAGTGCCCCAGGGGGCAATTCACCCCTCCACTTT	CASAPGGNSPLHF
TRBJ1-3	TRBV7-9	NA	TRBD1	TGTGCCAGCAGCCCACTTTCCCGGTTCGGACAGGGGTCTGGAAACACCATATATTTT	CASSPLSRFGQGSGNTIYF
TRBJ1-1	TRBV5-1	NA	TRBD1	TGCGCCAGCAGCATACAGGGGCGCGCTTTCTTT	CASSIQGRAFF
TRBJ2-3	TRBV27	NA	TRBD2	TGTGCCAGCAGTACCCGGACTAGCAAAGATACGCAGTATTTT	CASSTRTSKDTQYF